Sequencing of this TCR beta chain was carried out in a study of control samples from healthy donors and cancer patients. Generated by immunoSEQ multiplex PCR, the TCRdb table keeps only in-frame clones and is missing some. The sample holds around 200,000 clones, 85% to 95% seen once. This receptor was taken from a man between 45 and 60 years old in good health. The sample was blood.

For the CDR3, the DNA is TGTGCCAGCAGCCAAGTACGAAGACAGAACAATGAGCAGTTCTTC. Translating gives CASSQVRRQNNEQFF. V usage is TRBV3-1 (or the pseudogene TRBV3-2) and J usage is TRBJ2-1, with TRBD1 as a possible D gene (5 bases). Trimming pared 1 base from V and 5 bases from J, leaving 12 bases between. Germline V CDR1 and CDR2: LGHDT, YNNKEL (reference sequence). CDR3 size: 15 residues.